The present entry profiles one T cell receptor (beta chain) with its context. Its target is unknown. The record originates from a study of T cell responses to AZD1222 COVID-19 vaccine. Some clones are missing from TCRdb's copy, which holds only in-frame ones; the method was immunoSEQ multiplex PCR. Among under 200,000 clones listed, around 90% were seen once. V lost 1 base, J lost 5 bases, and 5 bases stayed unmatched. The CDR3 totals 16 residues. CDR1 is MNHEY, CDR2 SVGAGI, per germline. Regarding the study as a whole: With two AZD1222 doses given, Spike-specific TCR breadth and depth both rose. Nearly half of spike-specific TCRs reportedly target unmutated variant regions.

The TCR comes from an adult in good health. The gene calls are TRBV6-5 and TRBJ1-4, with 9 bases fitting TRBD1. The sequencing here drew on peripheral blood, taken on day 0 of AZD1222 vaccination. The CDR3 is CASSYWPGQGNEKLFF. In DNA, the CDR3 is TGTGCCAGCAGTTACTGGCCGGGACAGGGAAATGAAAAACTGTTTTTT.